The 29 T cell receptor beta chains reported below all come from one sample, sequenced in a study of T cell responses to AZD1222 COVID-19 vaccine. The data were produced by immunoSEQ multiplex PCR, yet TCRdb's version contains in-frame clones alone and is incomplete. The sample gives approximately 150,000 clones, approximately 90% of which show up once; more than 0.9% is in the top ten. The specimen comprised peripheral blood, sampled 28 days after the second AZD1222 dose. These receptor sequences come from an adult who received the AZD1222 COVID-19 vaccine.

The chain recombines TRBV18 with TRBJ2-5, with TRBD2 as a possible D gene (6 bases). Germline V lookup: CDR1 KGHSH, CDR2 LQKENI. This CDR3 comprises 14 residues. Trimming stripped 3 bases from V and 2 bases from J, with 10 bases between. CDR3 DNA: TGTGCCAGCTCACCCGGGGCGGGACAAGAGACCCAGTACTTC. This sequence encodes CASSPGAGQETQYF.

This rearrangement joins TRBV7-9 to TRBJ2-2; D may correspond to TRBD1 or TRBD2 (5 bases each). Trimming stripped 4 bases from V and 0 bases from J, with 12 bases between. The length of the CDR3 is 16 residues. Germline V gene data show CDR1 as SEHNR and CDR2 as FQNEAQ (reference sequence). CDR3 in amino acids: CASSSWTGPNTGELFF. In nucleotides, the CDR3 is TGTGCCAGCAGCTCCTGGACGGGACCGAACACCGGGGAGCTGTTTTTT.

The gene calls are TRBV27 and TRBJ2-5; D is ambiguous. Trimming stripped 6 bases from V and 4 bases from J, with 12 bases between. CDR1 and CDR2 from the germline V gene are MNHEY and SMNVEV (reference sequence). The CDR3 runs to 13 residues. DNA of the CDR3: TGTGCCAGCAGCCCAACCCCCCCAGAGACCCAGTACTTC. This gives the protein CASSPTPPETQYF.

The gene calls are TRBV7-6 and TRBJ1-6, with D possibly being TRBD1 (5 bases). The CDR3 has 15 residues. From germline, CDR1 is SGHVS and CDR2 FNYEAQ. The V end was cut by 1 base, the J end by 8 bases, with 12 bases between. The CDR3 DNA sequence: TGTGCCAGCAGCTTAGGTCCGGGGGGACATTCACCCCTCCACTTT. This encodes CASSLGPGGHSPLHF. Full variable domain (remainder filled in from reference TRBV7-6 and TRBJ1-6): GAGVSQSPRYKVTKRGQDVALRCDPISGHVSLYWYRQALGQGPEFLTYFNYEAQQDKSGLPNDRFSAERPEGSISTLTIQRTEQRDSAMYRCASSLGPGGHSPLHFGNGTRLTVT.

This chain joins TRBV28 and TRBJ2-7, with D possibly being TRBD2 (6 bases). CDR3 size: 15 residues. Germline CDR1 MDHEN, CDR2 SYDVKM. The V and J ends lost 3 bases and 2 bases respectively, with 14 bases between them. CDR3 nucleotides: TGTGCCAGCAGTTTGGCCCTGGCGGGAACCTACGAGCAGTACTTC. It encodes CASSLALAGTYEQYF.

The rearrangement links TRBV5-1 to TRBJ2-1; 7 positions agree with TRBD2. The CDR3 has 15 amino acids. CDR1 is SGHRS and CDR2 is YFSETQ in the germline V gene. Trimming at V came to 2 bases and at J to 6 bases, leaving 8 bases not matched to a gene. The CDR3 DNA sequence: TGCGCCAGCAGCTTTCTACTAGCGAACCCCAATGAGCAGTTCTTC. Translated: CASSFLLANPNEQFF.

V usage is TRBV7-9 and J usage is TRBJ1-1; TRBD1 matches 8 bases. Per germline, CDR1 SEHNR and CDR2 FQNEAQ (reference sequence). The CDR3 has 16 residues. V lost 4 bases and J lost 3; bases outside the gene matches: 10. CDR3 sequence: CASSYFPGQGDTEAFF. The CDR3 region has the DNA TGTGCCAGCAGCTACTTCCCCGGACAGGGCGACACTGAAGCTTTCTTT.

This chain uses TRBV18 with TRBJ1-2, with D tentatively TRBD1 (6 bases). Germline assignment: CDR1 KGHSH and CDR2 LQKENI. The CDR3 runs to 19 residues. V was shortened by 4 bases and J by 0 bases, with 24 bases between the two germline ends. For the CDR3, the DNA is TGTGCCAGCTCACAACGAAGCGGGGGCCTTAAAAAATCTAACTATGGCTACACCTTC. As protein: CASSQRSGGLKKSNYGYTF. The full variable domain, its missing parts supplied by reference TRBV18 and TRBJ1-2, is NAGVMQNPRHLVRRRGQEARLRCSPMKGHSHVYWYRQLPEEGLKFMVYLQKENIIDESGMPKERFSAEFPKEGPSILRIQQVVRGDSAAYFCASSQRSGGLKKSNYGYTFGSGTRLTVV.

The chain couples TRBV18 to TRBJ1-1, with TRBD1 matching 10 bases. J lost 5 bases, V lost 3 bases, and 15 bases had no gene match. CDR3 length: 18 amino acids. The V gene's germline CDR1 is KGHSH and CDR2 LQKENI. The chain's CDR3 is CASSPQPVRQGAWTEAFF. CDR3 DNA sequence: TGTGCCAGCTCACCTCAGCCAGTGAGACAGGGGGCTTGGACTGAAGCTTTCTTT.

The V call is TRBV7-8, the J call TRBJ1-2; unclear D gene. Per the germline V gene, CDR1 is SGHVS and CDR2 is FQNEAQ. CDR3 size: 13 residues. V was shortened by 5 bases and J by 4 bases, with 11 bases between the two germline ends. The CDR3 DNA is TGTGCCAGCAGCCGAACAGAAACCTATGGCTACACCTTC. This gives the protein CASSRTETYGYTF.

On this clone: The junction departs from germline at one end; a sequencing error may be responsible. The chain joins TRBV7-9 to TRBJ2-5, with a possible D match to TRBD1 (5 bases). Per germline, CDR1 SEHNR and CDR2 FQNEAQ (reference sequence). The CDR3 runs 11 residues. The CDR3 loop reads CAGWAGAALDF. The CDR3 DNA sequence: TGTGCCGGTTGGGCTGGGGCCGCCTTGGACTTC.

This chain connects TRBV3-1 (or the pseudogene TRBV3-2) to TRBJ1-3; tentatively, D is TRBD1 (6 bases). The germline V gene encodes CDR1 LGHDT and CDR2 YNNKEL (reference sequence). This CDR3 contains 16 residues. Trimming left V 4 bases short and J 3 bases short, with 16 bases between. CDR3 nucleotide sequence: TGTGCCAGCAGCCGGAAGGGGGTCACTGTTGGAAACACCATATATTTT. This sequence encodes CASSRKGVTVGNTIYF.

The rearrangement joins TRBV2 to TRBJ1-1; D gene ambiguous. Trimming stripped 6 bases from V and 1 base from J, with 18 bases between. The CDR3 has 16 amino acids. CDR1 SNHLY and CDR2 FYNNEI come from the germline V gene. CDR3: CASSAGLLGTNTEAFF. CDR3 in DNA: TGTGCCAGCAGCGCTGGGCTTTTAGGTACGAACACTGAAGCTTTCTTT.

This clone was observed a few times. The rearrangement uses TRBV14 and TRBJ1-1; D not certain. Trimming took 0 bases from V and 10 from J, leaving 18 bases between them. This CDR3 has 15 amino acids. CDR1 is SGHDN and CDR2 is FVKESK in the germline V gene. The CDR3 here is CASSQDYLAIAAAFF. The CDR3 DNA follows: TGTGCCAGCAGCCAAGACTACCTGGCCATAGCCGCAGCTTTCTTT.

The J gene is TRBJ1-2, the V gene TRBV11-2, with 9 bases identical to TRBD1. With V trimmed by 6 bases and J by 4 bases, 6 bases remained unmatched. Germline V CDR1 and CDR2: SGHAT, FQNNGV. This CDR3 has 14 residues. The CDR3: CASRPTGGSYGYTF. CDR3 nucleotide sequence: TGTGCCAGCAGACCCACAGGGGGCTCCTATGGCTACACCTTC.

This clone was counted a single time. The chain has TRBV19 and TRBJ2-4; 8 bases agree with TRBD1. The CDR3 has 13 amino acids. Germline loops: CDR1 LNHDA, CDR2 SQIVND (reference sequence). J lost 15 bases, V lost 5 bases, and 12 bases had no gene match. The CDR3 DNA sequence: TGTGCCAGTAGTCTCGCCGACAGGGGCGATCTGTACTTC. This gives the protein CASSLADRGDLYF.

Only one count was recorded for this clone. This sequence joins TRBV27 and TRBJ1-2; D might be TRBD1 (6 bases). Germline V lookup: CDR1 MNHEY, CDR2 SMNVEV (reference sequence). CDR3 length: 13 amino acids. Trimming cost V 0 bases and J 7 bases, with 9 bases left between them. As DNA, the CDR3 is TGTGCCAGCAGTTTATCGGGCAGGGGTGGCTACACCTTC. Its protein product is CASSLSGRGGYTF.

The chain combines TRBV5-1 with TRBJ2-1; D gene ambiguous. V was shortened by 3 bases and J by 5 bases, with 3 bases between the two germline ends. The germline V gene encodes CDR1 SGHRS and CDR2 YFSETQ. The length of the CDR3 is 11 residues. Here the CDR3 reads CASSWNNEQFF. DNA of the CDR3: TGCGCCAGCAGCTGGAACAATGAGCAGTTCTTC.

This clone appeared once. This chain links TRBV6-2 or TRBV6-3 with TRBJ2-1, with 12 bases that match TRBD2. Germline V gene sequence: CDR1 MNHEY, CDR2 SVGEGT. The CDR3 sequence is 16 residues long. Losses at the gene ends were 5 bases for V and 10 bases for J; bases not matched to a gene: 12. The CDR3 DNA follows: TGTGCCAGCAGTACGACGCTAGCGGGGGGGCCTCACGAGCAGTTCTTC. The encoded protein is CASSTTLAGGPHEQFF.

The chain carries TRBV6-1 and TRBJ2-1, with D unresolved. Trimming pared 0 bases from V and 3 bases from J, leaving 18 bases between. Germline CDR1 and CDR2: MNHNS and SASEGT. This CDR3 has 18 amino acids. CDR3 region: CASSEALRHRSLYNEQFF. CDR3 DNA sequence: TGTGCCAGCAGTGAAGCGCTTCGGCACAGATCCCTCTACAATGAGCAGTTCTTC.

The chain is built from TRBV11-3 and TRBJ1-6, with 9 bases that match TRBD1. Per germline, CDR1 SGHNT and CDR2 YENEEA. Trimming at V came to 4 bases and at J to 10 bases, leaving 5 bases not matched to a gene. CDR3 length equals 14 residues. CDR3 nucleotide sequence: TGTGCCAGCAGCTCCGGACAGGGGCAATCACCCCTCCACTTT. It yields the protein CASSSGQGQSPLHF.

CDR3 coding DNA: TGTGCCAGCAGTGCATTGGGAAACACCATATATTTT. Translation gives CASSALGNTIYF. The chain joins TRBV25-1 to TRBJ1-3; D gene unclear. The CDR3 covers 12 residues. The germline V gene has CDR1 MGHDK and CDR2 SYGVNS. Between the trimmed V and J ends, which lost 4 bases and 4 bases, there was a span of 5 bases.

The V gene is TRBV7-2, the J gene TRBJ2-5; 10 nucleotides match TRBD1. The junction had 3 bases not matched to a gene; V was cut back by 3 bases and J by 5 bases. This CDR3 has 14 amino acids. Per the germline V gene, CDR1 is SGHTA and CDR2 is FQGNSA. The CDR3 DNA reads TGTGCCAGCAGCTTCGACAGGGGGCTTGAGACCCAGTACTTC. This translates into CASSFDRGLETQYF.

The chain uses TRBV18 and TRBJ2-3, with TRBD1 matching 11 bases. Germline CDR1 is KGHSH and CDR2 is LQKENI. The CDR3 runs 18 residues. The trim removed 0 bases at V and 0 bases at J, leaving 5 bases unmatched. The CDR3 loop is CASSPPNGQGASTDTQYF. The CDR3 DNA reads as TGTGCCAGCTCACCACCAAACGGACAGGGGGCCAGCACAGATACGCAGTATTTT.

The CDR3 spells CASSLGTGDTYEQYF. The DNA for the CDR3 is TGCGCCAGCAGCTTGGGGACAGGGGATACCTACGAGCAGTACTTC. This chain connects TRBV5-1 to TRBJ2-7, with 9 bases lining up with TRBD1. V gave up 0 bases and J gave up 2 bases; unmatched junction bases: 3. The germline V gene encodes CDR1 SGHRS and CDR2 YFSETQ. The CDR3 spans 15 residues.

The genes are TRBV9 and TRBJ1-1; 8 positions match TRBD1. Germline assignment: CDR1 SGDLS and CDR2 YYNGEE. V trimming: 4 bases; J trimming: 3 bases; junction bases outside the gene matches: 2. The CDR3 spans 13 residues. DNA for the CDR3: TGTGCCAGCAGCCAGACAGGGGACACTGAAGCTTTCTTT. Protein: CASSQTGDTEAFF.

This CDR3 reads CSVEPASGANVLTF. The CDR3 DNA reads TGCAGCGTTGAACCTGCCTCTGGGGCCAACGTCCTGACTTTC. The chain joins TRBV29-1 to TRBJ2-6; no clear D gene. V gave up 2 bases and J gave up 0 bases, with 5 bases separating them. Germline-derived CDR1 and CDR2 are SQVTM and ANQGSEA. This CDR3 region has 14 residues.

This chain joins TRBV4-1 and TRBJ2-7; D remains unclear. This CDR3 comprises 14 residues. V was shortened by 0 bases and J by 2 bases, with 8 bases between the two germline ends. From germline, CDR1 is MGHRA and CDR2 YSYEKL. The CDR3 DNA follows: TGCGCCAGCAGCCAAGATGAGGATACCTACGAGCAGTACTTC. Protein sequence: CASSQDEDTYEQYF.

The chain links TRBV23-1 to TRBJ2-5; 7 bases agree with TRBD1. TRBV23-1 is an open reading frame whose function is uncertain. V lost 4 bases to trimming and J lost 5 bases; unmatched junction nucleotides: 7. CDR3 length: 14 residues. In DNA form, the CDR3 reads TGCGCCAGCAGTCGAACCACAGGGGACGAGACCCAGTACTTC. This translates into CASSRTTGDETQYF.